The clone carrying this TCR beta chain was seen only a few times. As yet, its antigen is unknown. The donors were members of the validation cohort, which comprised about 130 subjects and was separate from the first cohort of roughly 700 subjects. Some clones are missing from TCRdb's copy, which holds only in-frame ones; the method was immunoSEQ multiplex PCR. The sample lists tens of thousands of clones, roughly 88% occurring once. This specimen belongs to a study of cytomegalovirus exposure and HLA in healthy donors. The study's findings and limits: Most TCR sequences proved rare, with some public TCRs found in many donors. According to the study, around 180 TCR beta chains were cytomegalovirus-associated.

The CDR3 runs to 14 residues. Germline V gene sequence: CDR1 MNHEY, CDR2 SVGAGI. Trimming stripped 2 bases from V and 3 bases from J, with 11 bases between. This TCR was sampled from a man aged 30 to 45 in good health and CMV-seronegative. This chain uses TRBV6-5 with TRBJ2-7, with D maybe TRBD1 (6 bases). Input material: PBMCs. The CDR3 coding sequence is TGTGCCAGCAGTTACCACAGGGACCACTACGAGCAGTACTTC. Translating it yields CASSYHRDHYEQYF.